Below, one T cell receptor (beta chain) is given with its context. This clonotype was counted ten times or more. Its antigen is currently not known. No per-base quality is available; no much larger clone lies one base away. These data belong to a study of T cells in Graves' hyperthyroidism and ophthalmopathy (dated 2019 in TCRdb). Context from the whole study: Peripheral blood was sampled at the time of initial diagnosis, prior to any treatment. Following sampling, methimazole starting at 30 mg daily was given to hyperthyroidism patients, and high-dose intravenous methylprednisolone was given to ophthalmopathy patients. The study also compared thyroid tissue and blood T-cell repertoires from 6 or 7 Graves' hyperthyroidism patients. The 95 to 100 discovery patients were randomly split 7:3 into training and test sets. An independent validation cohort of 18 to 20 hyperthyroidism patients and some 15 patients who later progressed to ophthalmopathy tested prospective prediction of ophthalmopathy. To identify distinguishing TCR V-J signatures, a discovery cohort of around 100 patients was used, comprising approximately 40 with Graves' ophthalmopathy and roughly 60 with stable Graves' hyperthyroidism. According to the paper, TCR Vbeta CDR3 sequencing was carried out on 135 peripheral blood samples, which came from approximately 41 ophthalmopathy, around 74 hyperthyroidism and approximately 17 progressor patients. The paper's findings and limits, for the study overall: Sample size was not statistically predetermined, and investigators were not blinded to group allocation. Most expanded thyroid clonotypes (frequency above 0.001) were also detected in blood, a finding suggesting that blood repertoires may reflect thyroid immune responses. In validation, the model predicted progression to ophthalmopathy a median of around 6.5 months before onset, with over 55% sensitivity and roughly 79% specificity. Ophthalmopathy was separated from stable hyperthyroidism by a 13 V-J signature model, with around 88% sensitivity and around 81% specificity obtained in cross-validation and 80%/75% obtained in testing.

V drops 0 bases and J drops 7 bases, leaving 15 bases in between. Counted from cysteine to phenylalanine, this CDR3 has 14 amino acids. Only CDR3 DNA is held: 42 bases, read in frame from base 1. CDR1 and CDR2, looked up from the germline V gene (reference sequence), are DFQATT and SNEGSKA. Amplification of TCR beta CDR3 regions was carried out from RNA transcripts. A first-round RT-PCR of the TCR CDR3 used the HTBI primer set with the Qiagen OneStep RT-PCR kit. The libraries were constructed in a second round of multiplex PCR and then size-selected and purified. Libraries were sequenced paired-end with 100 bp reads on an Illumina HiSeq2000. In the original analysis: SOAPnuke was used to process the raw data, removing reads that contained adapters or uncalled bases, had a mean Phred below 15, or lacked an exact match to the constant primer or identifier. High-quality paired reads were merged with COPE v1.2.5, and unique nucleotide sequences were defined as clonotypes. MiTCR v1.1 was used to align the clonotypes against IMGT TRBV, TRBD and TRBJ reference segments. The analysis included only V-J combinations with a frequency above 0.0001, which together covered more than 99% of the repertoires. The TCS score was defined as the ratio of F50 (clonal expansion) to E x V (chaos), calculated using BLOSUM62-based TCRdist between CDR3 peptides within each V-J. Welch's t-statistics and random forest reduced 500 to 650 V-J features to 10 to 15, which were used in a naive Bayes classifier (R e1071). TCRdb handled the public reads itself, with Q25 trimming in fastp and clone calling in MiXCR, and kept productive beta chains. Rows merge per CDR3 protein into single entries with the most common DNA and genes. The V and J calls shown here were made by TCRdb, not taken from the authors' results. The sample includes roughly 350,000 distinct CDR3 sequences, with about 15% observed a single time. The top ten hold about 18% of the sample.

Ophthalmopathy patients had moderately to severely active disease, Clinical Activity Score of at least 3, NOSPECS grade of at least 4, and duration under 3 months. The study excluded patients with uncontrolled infections, other autoimmune diseases, pregnancy or lactation. Diagnoses were established on the basis of clinical symptoms, serum thyroxine and TRAb, thyroid ultrasound, and orbital computed tomography. Ficoll-Paque density gradient centrifugation was used to isolate PBMCs from around 9.1 ml of fresh peripheral blood. Total RNA was extracted with Trizol reagent, and quality was checked on an Agilent 2100 Bioanalyzer.

This chain is built from TRBV20-1 and TRBJ1-2, with no confidently assigned D gene. Sequenced: blood. This TCR derives from a woman in her 30s with Graves' ophthalmopathy. The CDR3 region: CSARDPGPEGGYTF. DNA sequence: TGCAGTGCTAGAGACCCCGGGCCTGAGGGTGGCTACACCTTC.